One TCR beta chain is described in this entry. The source of the sample is a study of blood T cells in healthy people across ages. For the study at large: Capture by template switching was about one barcoded beta molecule per two T cells.

The V gene's germline CDR1 is MDHEN and CDR2 SYDVKM. This CDR3 has 12 amino acids. With 3 bases removed from V and 8 bases from J, the gap between germline ends came to 10 bases. Through a sample-barcoded 5' primer and a J-beta primer mix, a second PCR was run for roughly 7 to 11 cycles. Each cDNA molecule, via a template-switch adaptor with 12 random nucleotides, was tagged. A single record per CDR3 protein comes from TCRdb applying MiXCR to the 5' RACE reads. The sample carries over 600,000 distinct CDR3 sequences, roughly 21% recorded once. The draw of peripheral blood yielded approximately 10 milliliters from each donor.

J is TRBJ1-2 and V is TRBV28; D gene ambiguous. The material sequenced was blood. This TCR was sampled from a man in his 70s in good health. The CDR3 coding sequence is TGTGCCAGCAGTTTGGGGTTTCGGGGCTACACCTTC. Protein product: CASSLGFRGYTF.